Below are 10 T cell receptor beta chains sequenced from a single sample in a study of T cells in Graves' hyperthyroidism and ophthalmopathy. The TCR beta CDR3 regions underwent amplification using RNA transcripts as the source. HTBI primers drove first-round RT-PCR of the TCR CDR3. TCRdb ran MiXCR on the multiplex PCR reads and lists one entry per CDR3 protein. Of fewer than 900,000 distinct CDR3 sequences in the sample, over 15% were seen once. Specimen: blood. The receptors come from a woman between 45 and 60 years old with Graves' hyperthyroidism that later progressed to Graves' ophthalmopathy.

Many counts were recorded for this clonotype. The chain recombines TRBV11-2 with TRBJ2-3, with D perhaps TRBD2 (7 bases). Trimming removed 5 bases at V and 2 bases at J, with 17 bases between. The CDR3 contains 16 residues. Per the germline V gene, CDR1 is SGHAT and CDR2 is FQNNGV. In DNA, the CDR3 is TGTGCCAGCAGCGCAGGTGGGGGGGGGGCCACAGATACGCAGTATTTT. Translation gives CASSAGGGGATDTQYF.

V and J are TRBV6-2 or TRBV6-3 and TRBJ1-2; 10 bases line up with TRBD1. V lost 10 bases to trimming and J lost 4 bases; unmatched junction nucleotides: 6. This CDR3 is built from 13 residues. The V gene's germline CDR1 is MNHEY and CDR2 SVGEGT. The CDR3 loop reads CATRDRGTYGYTF. The CDR3, as DNA: TGTGCCACTCGGGACAGGGGAACCTATGGCTACACCTTC.

The chain employs TRBV18 and TRBJ1-1; the D gene is possibly TRBD1 (6 bases). Germline V gives CDR1 KGHSH, CDR2 LQKENI. This CDR3 is 13 amino acids long. V was trimmed by 5 bases and J by 4 bases, leaving 11 bases between them. CDR3 in DNA: TGTGCCAGCTCAACAGGGATCGGCACTGAAGCTTTCTTT. It yields the protein CASSTGIGTEAFF.

This clonotype was counted many times. The chain carries TRBV2 and TRBJ1-5; the D is unclear. This CDR3 has 13 amino acids. V was clipped by 6 bases and J by 5 bases, with 11 bases between them. The germline V gene has CDR1 SNHLY and CDR2 FYNNEI. In DNA form, the CDR3 reads TGTGCCAGCAGGATAAGGAGCGATCAGCCCCAGCATTTT. This codes for CASRIRSDQPQHF.

This clonotype has at least ten counts. The V and J genes are TRBV11-2 and TRBJ2-5, with D perhaps TRBD1 (6 bases). The V end was cut by 1 base, the J end by 1 base, with 7 bases between. This CDR3 is 14 amino acids long. Germline V gene lookup returns CDR1 SGHAT and CDR2 FQNNGV. The CDR3 DNA reads as TGTGCCAGCAGCTTAGGGACAGTCCAAGAGACCCAGTACTTC. Residues: CASSLGTVQETQYF.

This clonotype was found a few times. V and J are TRBV19 and TRBJ1-1; TRBD1 is a possible D gene (5 bases). The germline gives CDR1 LNHDA, CDR2 SQIVND (reference sequence). Between the trimmed V and J ends, which lost 3 bases and 2 bases, there was a span of 10 bases. This CDR3 is 14 amino acids long. The CDR3 DNA sequence: TGTGCCAGTAGTATTGGGGCAGCAAACACTGAAGCTTTCTTT. Encoded protein: CASSIGAANTEAFF.

This rearrangement joins TRBV24-1 to TRBJ1-2; D gene ambiguous. This CDR3 is built from 13 residues. The germline gives CDR1 KGHDR, CDR2 SFDVKD. Trimming stripped 3 bases from V and 2 bases from J, with 6 bases between. CDR3 in amino acids: CATSDKENYGYTF. In nucleotides, the CDR3 is TGTGCCACCAGTGATAAAGAGAACTATGGCTACACCTTC.

There are many counts of this clonotype. The rearrangement links TRBV2 to TRBJ1-5; 12 positions agree with TRBD1. This CDR3 has 13 residues. V lost 6 bases and J lost 6; bases outside the gene matches: 0. Germline-derived CDR1 and CDR2 are SNHLY and FYNNEI. The CDR3 DNA is TGTGCCAGCAGGGGACAGGGGGCTCAGCCCCAGCATTTT. Translating gives CASRGQGAQPQHF.

The sample holds a few counts of this clonotype. V gene TRBV3-1 combines with J gene TRBJ1-6; no definite D call. Trimming took off 0 bases at V and 7 bases at J, with 7 bases between the two ends. The CDR3 extends over 14 amino acids. Germline V lookup: CDR1 LGHDT, CDR2 YNNKEL (reference sequence). CDR3 sequence: CASSQDSRNSPLHF. The CDR3 region has the DNA TGTGCCAGCAGCCAAGATTCCAGGAATTCACCCCTCCACTTT.

A few counts support this clonotype. The V call is TRBV29-1, the J call TRBJ2-3, with TRBD1 identical over 7 bases. This CDR3 contains 15 residues. Trimming cost V 3 bases and J 0 bases; bases outside gene matches: 6. The germline V gene encodes CDR1 SQVTM and CDR2 ANQGSEA. CDR3 sequence (DNA): TGCAGCGTTGAGGGACAGACGGGTAGCACAGATACGCAGTATTTT. Amino acids: CSVEGQTGSTDTQYF.